What follows are 15 T cell receptor beta chains derived from one specimen sequenced in a study of blood T cell repertoires in COVID-19. Assay used: immunoSEQ multiplex PCR; TCRdb lists only in-frame clones, some missing. The profile shows under 100,000 clones, about 90% of them singletons. Sequences were obtained from peripheral blood. The receptors originated from a human donor in a cohort sampled during active COVID-19.

Concerning this clone itself: One end of the junction does not line up with germline, which may come from a read error. The chain uses TRBV9 and TRBJ2-1, with 8 bases identical to TRBD2. Germline loops: CDR1 SGDLS, CDR2 YYNGEE. The CDR3 runs 17 residues. The CDR3 DNA is TGTGCCAGCAGAGTAGGACCGAGCGGGAGTGGGGCCAATGAGCAGTTCTTC. Amino acid sequence: CASRVGPSGSGANEQFF. Full variable domain (outside the CDR3, taken from reference TRBV9 and TRBJ2-1): DSGVTQTPKHLITATGQRVTLRCSPRSGDLSVYWYQQSLDQGLQFLIQYYNGEERAKGNILERFSAQQFPDLHSELNLSSLELGDSALYFCASRVGPSGSGANEQFFGPGTRLTVL.

The chain links TRBV28 to TRBJ2-7; TRBD1 aligns across 7 bases. CDR1 and CDR2 (germline): MDHEN, SYDVKM. V lost 3 bases and J lost 7; bases outside the gene matches: 9. The CDR3 loop spans 14 amino acids. Written as DNA, the CDR3 is TGTGCCAGCAGTTTGATACAGGGGCCTGAGGAGCAGTACTTC. Translated, it gives CASSLIQGPEEQYF. Complete variable domain (other parts from reference TRBV28 and TRBJ2-7): DVKVTQSSRYLVKRTGEKVFLECVQDMDHENMFWYRQDPGLGLRLIYFSYDVKMKEKGDIPEGYSVSREKKERFSLILESASTNQTSMYLCASSLIQGPEEQYFGPGTRLTVT.

This chain joins TRBV27 and TRBJ2-5; D perhaps matches TRBD1 (6 bases). Trimming stripped 8 bases from V and 0 bases from J, with 13 bases between. Germline V gene sequence: CDR1 MNHEY, CDR2 SMNVEV (reference sequence). This CDR3 comprises 14 residues. In nucleotides, the CDR3 is TGTGCCAGCGGGCGGACAGCTAACCAAGAGACCCAGTACTTC. Translated: CASGRTANQETQYF.

The chain is built from TRBV27 and TRBJ2-7; TRBD1 is a possible D gene (6 bases). From germline, CDR1 is MNHEY and CDR2 SMNVEV (reference sequence). V lost 4 bases and J lost 4, with 20 bases in between. The CDR3 sequence is 16 residues long. The CDR3 loop is CASSSSLGTRSYEQYF. CDR3 bases: TGTGCCAGCAGTTCCTCCCTCGGGACACGGTCGTACGAGCAGTACTTC.

This sequence joins TRBV5-1 and TRBJ2-3; 13 positions agree with TRBD2. The CDR3 is made up of 23 amino acids. CDR1 and CDR2 (germline): SGHRS, YFSETQ. With 0 bases clipped from V and 14 bases from J, the junction kept 33 bases outside the gene matches. The CDR3 is CASSLGTSGSLQYARESSIRTYF. Written as DNA, the CDR3 is TGCGCCAGCAGCTTGGGGACTAGCGGGAGTCTTCAATACGCGCGGGAGTCTTCAATACGCACGTATTTT.

The gene calls are TRBV3-1 (or the pseudogene TRBV3-2) and TRBJ2-3; 12 positions match TRBD2. In germline, CDR1 is LGHDT, CDR2 YNNKEL (reference sequence). The CDR3 runs to 18 residues. Germline trimming cut 1 base from V and 6 bases from J; bases unmatched to any gene: 11. CDR3 in amino acids: CASSQVTSGSRRGDTQYF. The CDR3 bases are TGTGCCAGCAGCCAAGTGACTAGCGGGAGCCGCCGGGGGGATACGCAGTATTTT.

This clone was recorded a few times. V and J are TRBV11-2 and TRBJ1-1; D gene unclear. Trimming took 0 bases from V and 5 from J, leaving 7 bases between them. Per the germline V gene, CDR1 is SGHAT and CDR2 is FQNNGV. The CDR3 contains 13 residues. The CDR3: CASSLESWTEAFF. Here the CDR3 DNA reads TGTGCCAGCAGCTTAGAGAGCTGGACTGAAGCTTTCTTT.

The V and J genes are TRBV28 and TRBJ2-1, with TRBD2 matching over 13 bases. The CDR3 loop spans 17 amino acids. Germline V gene sequence: CDR1 MDHEN, CDR2 SYDVKM. V dropped 4 bases and J dropped 2; count of bases not matched to a gene: 5. The CDR3 protein is CASSSYTSGRAYNEQFF. The CDR3 DNA follows: TGTGCCAGCAGTTCCTACACTAGCGGGAGGGCCTACAATGAGCAGTTCTTC.

The gene calls are TRBV9 and TRBJ2-3; D gene unclear. This CDR3 is built from 14 residues. CDR1 is SGDLS, CDR2 YYNGEE, per germline. V lost 3 bases, J lost 4 bases, and 12 bases lay in between. The chain's CDR3 is CASSGPSGADTQYF. The CDR3 DNA follows: TGTGCCAGCAGCGGCCCTAGTGGTGCAGATACGCAGTATTTT. The full variable domain, rest sourced from reference TRBV9 and TRBJ2-3, is DSGVTQTPKHLITATGQRVTLRCSPRSGDLSVYWYQQSLDQGLQFLIQYYNGEERAKGNILERFSAQQFPDLHSELNLSSLELGDSALYFCASSGPSGADTQYFGPGTRLTVL.

The chain couples TRBV12-3 or TRBV12-4 to TRBJ1-2; 10 bases line up with TRBD1. The V and J ends lost 6 bases and 7 bases, in that order; junction bases with no gene match: 5. This CDR3 region has 13 residues. This CDR3 reads CASSPGQGVGYTF. The CDR3 bases are TGTGCCAGCAGCCCCGGACAGGGGGTTGGCTACACCTTC.

This chain joins TRBV11-2 and TRBJ2-1; 7 bases match TRBD1. CDR3 size: 13 residues. V was clipped by 6 bases and J by 6 bases; unmatched bases: 5. The germline V gene has CDR1 SGHAT and CDR2 FQNNGV. The CDR3 reads CASSLDRSNEQFF. CDR3 DNA sequence: TGTGCCAGCAGTCTGGACAGGAGCAATGAGCAGTTCTTC. The full variable domain, rest sourced from reference TRBV11-2 and TRBJ2-1, is EAGVAQSPRYKIIEKRQSVAFWCNPISGHATLYWYQQILGQGPKLLIQFQNNGVVDDSQLPKDRFSAERLKGVDSTLKIQPAKLEDSAVYLCASSLDRSNEQFFGPGTRLTVL.

The rearrangement joins TRBV27 to TRBJ1-6; D gene uncertain. V was trimmed by 2 bases and J by 7 bases, leaving 3 bases between them. Germline V gene data show CDR1 as MNHEY and CDR2 as SMNVEV (reference sequence). There are 12 residues in the CDR3. Here the CDR3 reads CASSLRNSPLHF. As DNA, the CDR3 is TGTGCCAGCAGTTTACGGAATTCACCCCTCCACTTT.

This chain links TRBV7-8 with TRBJ2-7, with 12 bases identical to TRBD2. The V and J ends lost 6 bases and 3 bases, in that order; junction bases with no gene match: 6. Germline assignment: CDR1 SGHVS and CDR2 FQNEAQ. The CDR3 contains 15 residues. CDR3 protein: CASSRLAGENYEQYF. CDR3 in DNA: TGTGCCAGCAGTCGACTAGCGGGAGAGAACTACGAGCAGTACTTC.

The chain joins TRBV7-9 to TRBJ2-5; 8 bases align to TRBD2. The germline CDR1 and CDR2 sequences are SEHNR and FQNEAQ (reference sequence). CDR3 length: 14 residues. J gave up 4 bases and V 5 bases, and 6 bases lay outside the gene matches. CDR3 DNA sequence: TGTGCCAGCAGCCGGGGACTAGACGGAGAGACCCAGTACTTC. Its translation is CASSRGLDGETQYF. The full variable domain, in which reference TRBV7-9 and TRBJ2-5 provide the parts outside the CDR3, is DTGVSQNPRHKITKRGQNVTFRCDPISEHNRLYWYRQTLGQGPEFLTYFQNEAQLEKSRLLSDRFSAERPKGSFSTLEIQRTEQGDSAMYLCASSRGLDGETQYFGPGTRLLVL.

The CDR3, as DNA: TGCGCCAGCAGCTTGGCTGGGGGGTCGAGTGAAGCTTTCTTT. This translates into CASSLAGGSSEAFF. The rearrangement links TRBV5-1 to TRBJ1-1, with D perhaps TRBD1 (5 bases). V was trimmed by 0 bases and J by 7 bases, leaving 13 bases between them. This CDR3 is built from 14 residues. The germline CDR1 and CDR2 sequences are SGHRS and YFSETQ.